Presented here are 5 T cell receptor beta chains from one specimen sequenced in a study of Graves' ophthalmopathy and Graves' hyperthyroidism. CDR3 regions of TCR beta were amplified from RNA transcripts. RT-PCR in the first round used HTBI primers; a second-round multiplex PCR followed. MiXCR was run by TCRdb on the multiplex PCR reads, yielding one entry per CDR3 protein. The sample includes about 740,000 distinct CDR3 sequences, roughly 41% of them seen just once. The sequencing input was peripheral blood. These receptors were collected from an adult man with Graves' ophthalmopathy.

The table lists this clonotype with many counts. The junction differs from germline at one of its ends, possibly a read error. The V and J genes are TRBV7-7 and TRBJ2-5, with TRBD2 matching over 10 bases. The CDR3 runs to 16 residues. CDR1 SSHAT and CDR2 FNYEAQ come from the germline V gene (reference sequence). The CDR3 DNA sequence: TGTGCTAGCAGCGGGACACTAGCGGGGCAAGGGGAGACCCAGTACTTC. This translates into CASSGTLAGQGETQYF. The full variable domain, rest sourced from reference TRBV7-7 and TRBJ2-5, is GAGVSQSPRYKVTKRGQDVTLRCDPISSHATLYWYQQALGQGPEFLTYFNYEAQPDKSGLPSDRFSAERPEGSISTLTIQRTEQRDSAMYRCASSGTLAGQGETQYFGPGTRLLVL.

The chain uses TRBV29-1 and TRBJ1-2; possible D gene TRBD1, 5 bases. Germline V lookup: CDR1 SQVTM, CDR2 ANQGSEA. This CDR3 spans 13 amino acids. The V gene lost 3 bases and the J gene lost 8 bases, with 16 bases spanning the gap. In DNA form, the CDR3 reads TGCAGCGTTGAGGAATCCTCCGGGGGAGGCTACACCTTC. Protein: CSVEESSGGGYTF.

The chain couples TRBV12-3 or TRBV12-4 to TRBJ2-2; no definite D call. This CDR3 region has 13 residues. V lost 5 bases, J lost 6 bases, and 10 bases lay in between. CDR3 loop: CASSRRSPGELFF. The CDR3 DNA reads as TGTGCCAGCAGTCGCCGGAGCCCCGGGGAGCTGTTTTTT.

In this sample, this clonotype turned up many times. V is TRBV7-9 and J is TRBJ2-7, with TRBD1 matching 9 bases. Germline values: CDR1 SEHNR, CDR2 FQNEAQ (reference sequence). The CDR3 runs to 14 residues. V lost 5 bases to trimming and J lost 6 bases; unmatched junction nucleotides: 8. The CDR3: CASSIRDRASEQYF. Here the CDR3 DNA reads TGTGCCAGCAGCATCCGGGACAGGGCATCCGAGCAGTACTTC.

A word on this clonotype: The junction departs from germline at one end; a sequencing error may be responsible. The chain links TRBV7-9 to TRBJ2-7, with 9 bases matching TRBD1. CDR3 length equals 15 residues. Per the germline V gene, CDR1 is SEHNR and CDR2 is FQNEAQ (reference sequence). The CDR3: CASSLSRQGDHEQCF. CDR3 in DNA: TGTGCCAGCAGCTTATCCCGACAGGGGGACCACGAGCAGTGCTTC.